This TCR beta chain was sequenced for a study of T cell repertoires in aging, cancer and after chemotherapy. Remarks on this clonotype: What it binds is unknown.

Amplification of TCR beta used genomic DNA extracted from peripheral blood. General observations from the study: Age-matched healthy donors had significantly more diverse, less clonal blood TCR repertoires than untreated cancer patients.

This CDR3 comprises 11 residues. Germline values: CDR1 SGHTA, CDR2 FQGNSA. V lost 8 bases and J lost 4, with 7 bases in between. Multiplex touch-down PCR with TRB-A/B primers amplified rearranged V-D-J TRB sequences. Via MiXCR, TCRdb re-called the multiplex PCR reads, giving one row per CDR3 protein. The sample carries about 1,700 distinct CDR3 sequences, approximately 60% recorded once. The specimen sequenced was blood. The gene calls are TRBV7-2 and TRBJ2-3; D unclear. The TCR sequence derives from a human donor with a blood cancer. The CDR3 coding sequence is TGTGCCAGCGGATGGGCAGATACGCAGTATTTT. Translating gives CASGWADTQYF.